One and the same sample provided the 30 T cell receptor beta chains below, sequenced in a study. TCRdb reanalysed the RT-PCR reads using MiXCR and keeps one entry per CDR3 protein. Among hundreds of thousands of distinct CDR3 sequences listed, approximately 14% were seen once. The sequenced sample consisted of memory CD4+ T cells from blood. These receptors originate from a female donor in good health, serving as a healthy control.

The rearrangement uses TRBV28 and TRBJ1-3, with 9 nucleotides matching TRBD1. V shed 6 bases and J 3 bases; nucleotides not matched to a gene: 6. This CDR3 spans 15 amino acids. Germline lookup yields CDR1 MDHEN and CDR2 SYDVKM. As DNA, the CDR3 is TGTGCCAGCAGACCGGGACAGGGTTTTGGAAACACCATATATTTT. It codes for CASRPGQGFGNTIYF.

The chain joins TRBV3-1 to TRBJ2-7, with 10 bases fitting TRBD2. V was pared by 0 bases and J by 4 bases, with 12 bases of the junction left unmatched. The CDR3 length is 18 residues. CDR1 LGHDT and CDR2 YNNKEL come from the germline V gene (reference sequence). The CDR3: CASSQDRPSSGSVYEQYF. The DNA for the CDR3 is TGTGCCAGCAGCCAAGATCGGCCTTCTAGCGGGAGCGTATACGAGCAGTACTTC.

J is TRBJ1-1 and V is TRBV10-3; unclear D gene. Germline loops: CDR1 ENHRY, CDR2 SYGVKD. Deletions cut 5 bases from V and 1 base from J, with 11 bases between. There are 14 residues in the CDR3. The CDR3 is CAISSAGGNTEAFF. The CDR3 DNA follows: TGTGCCATCAGTTCGGCAGGCGGGAACACTGAAGCTTTCTTT.

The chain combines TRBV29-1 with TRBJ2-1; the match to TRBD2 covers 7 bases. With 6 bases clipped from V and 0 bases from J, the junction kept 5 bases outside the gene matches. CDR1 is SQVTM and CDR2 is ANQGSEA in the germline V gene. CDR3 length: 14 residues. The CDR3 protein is CSVDGLVSYNEQFF. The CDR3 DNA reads TGCAGCGTAGACGGACTAGTCTCCTACAATGAGCAGTTCTTC.

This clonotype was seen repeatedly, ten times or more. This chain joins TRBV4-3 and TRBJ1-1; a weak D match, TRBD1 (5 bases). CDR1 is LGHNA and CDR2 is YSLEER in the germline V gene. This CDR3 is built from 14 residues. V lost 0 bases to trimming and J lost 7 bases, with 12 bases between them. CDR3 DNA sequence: TGCGCCAGCAGCCAAGAATTAAGGGGAGATGAAGCTTTCTTT. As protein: CASSQELRGDEAFF.

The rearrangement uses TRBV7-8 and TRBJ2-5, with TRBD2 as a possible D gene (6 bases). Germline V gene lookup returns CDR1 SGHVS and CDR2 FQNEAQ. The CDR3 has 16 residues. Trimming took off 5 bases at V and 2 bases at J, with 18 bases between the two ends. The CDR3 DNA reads TGTGCCAGCAGCCCCTTTGGTAGCGGCAAACAAGAGACCCAGTACTTC. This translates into CASSPFGSGKQETQYF. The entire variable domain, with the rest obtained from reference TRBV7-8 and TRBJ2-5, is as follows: GAGVSQSPRYKVAKRGQDVALRCDPISGHVSLFWYQQALGQGPEFLTYFQNEAQLDKSGLPSDRFFAERPEGSVSTLKIQRTQQEDSAVYLCASSPFGSGKQETQYFGPGTRLLVL.

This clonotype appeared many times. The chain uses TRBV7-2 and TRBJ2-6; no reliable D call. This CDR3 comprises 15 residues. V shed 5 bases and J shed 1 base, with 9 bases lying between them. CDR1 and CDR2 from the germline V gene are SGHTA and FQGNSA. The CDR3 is CASSTDSSGANVLTF. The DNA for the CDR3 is TGTGCCAGCAGCACAGACTCGTCTGGGGCCAACGTCCTGACTTTC.

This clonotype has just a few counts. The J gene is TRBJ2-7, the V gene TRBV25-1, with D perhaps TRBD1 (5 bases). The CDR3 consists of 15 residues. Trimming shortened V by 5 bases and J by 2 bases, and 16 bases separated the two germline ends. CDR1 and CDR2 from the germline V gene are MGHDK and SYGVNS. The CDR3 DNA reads TGTGCCAGCAGTACAGGTAGGGCCTCCACCTACGAGCAGTACTTC. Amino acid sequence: CASSTGRASTYEQYF.

The CDR3 DNA reads as TGCAGTGCTAGCCACAGGGGTGGTAAAAGCAATCAGCCCCAGCATTTT. Translating gives CSASHRGGKSNQPQHF. V gene TRBV20-1 combines with J gene TRBJ1-5, with TRBD1 matching 7 bases. CDR1 and CDR2 (germline): DFQATT, SNEGSKA (reference sequence). This CDR3 has 16 residues. The V and J ends lost 3 bases and 1 base, in that order; junction bases with no gene match: 9.

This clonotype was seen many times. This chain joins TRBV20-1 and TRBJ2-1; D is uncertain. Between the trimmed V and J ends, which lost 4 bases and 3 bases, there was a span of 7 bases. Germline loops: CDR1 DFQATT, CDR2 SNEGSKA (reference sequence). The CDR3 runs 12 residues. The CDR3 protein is CSAIDDYNEQFF. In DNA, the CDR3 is TGCAGTGCTATAGACGACTACAATGAGCAGTTCTTC.

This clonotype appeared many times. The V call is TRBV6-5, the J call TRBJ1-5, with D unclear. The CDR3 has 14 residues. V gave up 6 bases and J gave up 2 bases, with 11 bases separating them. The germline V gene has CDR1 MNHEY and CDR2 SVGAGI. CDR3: CASRTLNGNQPQHF. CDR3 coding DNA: TGTGCCAGCAGGACCCTGAACGGCAATCAGCCCCAGCATTTT.

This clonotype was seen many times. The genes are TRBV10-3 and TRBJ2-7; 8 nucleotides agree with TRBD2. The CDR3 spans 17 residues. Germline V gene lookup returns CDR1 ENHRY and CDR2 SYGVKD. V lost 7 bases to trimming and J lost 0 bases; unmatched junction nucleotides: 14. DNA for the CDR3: TGTGCCATCAAGGTCGGTTCTAGCGGGTTGAGCTCCTACGAGCAGTACTTC. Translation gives CAIKVGSSGLSSYEQYF.

The chain's CDR3 is CASSLRGVKLFF. CDR3 nucleotides: TGTGCCAGCAGTTTAAGGGGCGTAAAACTGTTTTTT. The J gene is TRBJ1-4, the V gene TRBV12-3 or TRBV12-4, with D perhaps TRBD1 (5 bases). V lost 2 bases and J 10 bases, leaving 8 bases between the germline ends. The CDR3 covers 12 residues.

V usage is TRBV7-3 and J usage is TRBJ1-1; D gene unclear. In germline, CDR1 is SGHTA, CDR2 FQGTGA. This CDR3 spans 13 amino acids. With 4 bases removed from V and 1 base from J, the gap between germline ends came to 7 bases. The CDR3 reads CASSYLSNTEAFF. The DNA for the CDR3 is TGTGCCAGCAGCTACCTTTCGAACACTGAAGCTTTCTTT.

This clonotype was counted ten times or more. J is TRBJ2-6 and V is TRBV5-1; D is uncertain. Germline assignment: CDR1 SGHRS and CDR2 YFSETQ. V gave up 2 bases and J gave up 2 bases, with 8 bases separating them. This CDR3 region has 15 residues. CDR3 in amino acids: CASSLTVTGANVLTF. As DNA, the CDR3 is TGCGCCAGCAGCTTAACAGTCACTGGGGCCAACGTCCTGACTTTC.

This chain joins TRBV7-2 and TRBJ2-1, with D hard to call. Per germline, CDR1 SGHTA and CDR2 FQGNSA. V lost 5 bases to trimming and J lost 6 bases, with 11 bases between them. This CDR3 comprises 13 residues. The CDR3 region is CASSIDTGNEQFF. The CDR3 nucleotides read TGTGCCAGCAGCATCGACACCGGCAATGAGCAGTTCTTC. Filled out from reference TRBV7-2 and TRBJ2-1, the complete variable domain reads GAGVSQSPSNKVTEKGKDVELRCDPISGHTALYWYRQSLGQGLEFLIYFQGNSAPDKSGLPSDRFSAERTGGSVSTLTIQRTQQEDSAVYLCASSIDTGNEQFFGPGTRLTVL.

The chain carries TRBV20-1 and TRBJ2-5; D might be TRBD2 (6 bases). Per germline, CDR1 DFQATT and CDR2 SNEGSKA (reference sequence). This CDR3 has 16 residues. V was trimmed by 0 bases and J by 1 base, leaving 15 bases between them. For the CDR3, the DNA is TGCAGTGCTAGAGATTGGAGGGATGGAGCCCAAGAGACCCAGTACTTC. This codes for CSARDWRDGAQETQYF.

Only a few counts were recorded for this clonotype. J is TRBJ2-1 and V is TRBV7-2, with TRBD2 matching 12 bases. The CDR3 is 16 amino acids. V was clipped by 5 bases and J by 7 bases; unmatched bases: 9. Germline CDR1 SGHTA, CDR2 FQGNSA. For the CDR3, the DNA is TGTGCCAGCAGCGCGCGACTAGCGGGAGATGGGAATGAGCAGTTCTTC. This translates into CASSARLAGDGNEQFF.

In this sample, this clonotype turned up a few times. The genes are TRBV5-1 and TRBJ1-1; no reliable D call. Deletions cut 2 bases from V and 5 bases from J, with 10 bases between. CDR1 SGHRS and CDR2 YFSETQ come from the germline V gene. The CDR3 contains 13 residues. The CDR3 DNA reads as TGCGCCAGCAGCTTCCAAGTCAGGACTGAAGCTTTCTTT. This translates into CASSFQVRTEAFF.

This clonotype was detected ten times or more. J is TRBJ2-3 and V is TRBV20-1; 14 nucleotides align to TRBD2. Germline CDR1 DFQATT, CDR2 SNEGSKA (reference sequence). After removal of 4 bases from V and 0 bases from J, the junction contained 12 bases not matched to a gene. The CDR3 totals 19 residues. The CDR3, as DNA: TGCAGTGCTACGACACCGGGACTAGCGGGAGAGTGGAGCACAGATACGCAGTATTTT. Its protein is CSATTPGLAGEWSTDTQYF.

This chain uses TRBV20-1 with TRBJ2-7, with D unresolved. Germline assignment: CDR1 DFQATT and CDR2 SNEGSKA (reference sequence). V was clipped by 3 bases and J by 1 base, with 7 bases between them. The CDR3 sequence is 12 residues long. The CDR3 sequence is CSARRVSYEQYF. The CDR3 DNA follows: TGCAGTGCTAGGAGAGTTTCCTACGAGCAGTACTTC.

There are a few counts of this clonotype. CDR3 amino acids: CASSQRGRGVTGELFF. DNA of the CDR3: TGCGCCAGCAGCCAAAGGGGGCGCGGGGTCACCGGGGAGCTGTTTTTT. The V and J genes are TRBV4-3 and TRBJ2-2; perhaps TRBD1 as D (7 bases). The CDR3 consists of 16 residues. The germline V gene has CDR1 LGHNA and CDR2 YSLEER. The V and J ends lost 2 bases and 4 bases respectively, with 14 bases between them.

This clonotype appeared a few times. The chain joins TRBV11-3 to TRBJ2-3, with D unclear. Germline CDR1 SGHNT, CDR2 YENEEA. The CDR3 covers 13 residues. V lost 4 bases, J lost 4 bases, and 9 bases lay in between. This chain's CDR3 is CASSWTASDTQYF. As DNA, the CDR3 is TGTGCCAGCAGCTGGACCGCGTCAGATACGCAGTATTTT.

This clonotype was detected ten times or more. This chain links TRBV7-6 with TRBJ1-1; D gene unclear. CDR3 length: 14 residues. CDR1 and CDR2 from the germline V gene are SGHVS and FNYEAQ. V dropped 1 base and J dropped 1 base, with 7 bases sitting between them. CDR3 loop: CASSLEAGNTEAFF. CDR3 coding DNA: TGTGCCAGCAGCTTAGAGGCAGGGAACACTGAAGCTTTCTTT.

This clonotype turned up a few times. CDR3 protein: CASSFFQGANTQYF. DNA for the CDR3: TGTGCCAGCAGTTTCTTCCAGGGAGCAAATACGCAGTATTTT. This sequence joins TRBV28 and TRBJ2-3; D may match TRBD1 or TRBD2 (5 bases each). This CDR3 has 14 amino acids. Germline CDR1 and CDR2: MDHEN and SYDVKM. V gave up 3 bases and J gave up 7 bases, with 14 bases separating them.

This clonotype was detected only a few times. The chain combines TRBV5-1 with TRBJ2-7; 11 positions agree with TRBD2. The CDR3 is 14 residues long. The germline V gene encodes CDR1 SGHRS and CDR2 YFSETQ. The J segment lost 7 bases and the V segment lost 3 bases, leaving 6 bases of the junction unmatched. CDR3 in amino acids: CASSSLAGAREQYF. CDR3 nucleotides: TGCGCCAGCAGCTCACTAGCGGGGGCTCGAGAGCAGTACTTC.

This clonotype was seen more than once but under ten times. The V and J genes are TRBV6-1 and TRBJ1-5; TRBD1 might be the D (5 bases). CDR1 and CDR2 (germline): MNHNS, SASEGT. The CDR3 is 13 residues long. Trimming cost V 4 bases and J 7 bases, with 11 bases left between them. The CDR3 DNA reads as TGTGCCAGCAGTGGGGGCGGCTGGCAGCCCCAGCATTTT. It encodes CASSGGGWQPQHF.

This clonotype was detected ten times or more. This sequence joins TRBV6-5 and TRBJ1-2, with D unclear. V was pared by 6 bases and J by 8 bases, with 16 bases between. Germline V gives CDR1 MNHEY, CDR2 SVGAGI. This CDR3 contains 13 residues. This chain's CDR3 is CASRLSRARGYTF. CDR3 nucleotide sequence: TGTGCCAGCAGGCTCTCAAGGGCTCGGGGCTACACCTTC.

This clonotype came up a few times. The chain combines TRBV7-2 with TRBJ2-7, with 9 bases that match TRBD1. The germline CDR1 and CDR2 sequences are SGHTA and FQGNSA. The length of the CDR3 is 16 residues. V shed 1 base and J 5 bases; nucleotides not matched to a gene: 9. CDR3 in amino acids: CASSLGTWGQGNEQYF. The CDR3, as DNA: TGTGCCAGCAGCTTAGGAACTTGGGGACAGGGAAACGAGCAGTACTTC.

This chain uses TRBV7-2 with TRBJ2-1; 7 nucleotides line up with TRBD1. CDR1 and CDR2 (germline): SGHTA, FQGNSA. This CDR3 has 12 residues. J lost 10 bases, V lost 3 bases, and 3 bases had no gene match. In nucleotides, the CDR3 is TGTGCCAGCAGCTTCCGAGGGGGCGAGCAGTTCTTC. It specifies CASSFRGGEQFF. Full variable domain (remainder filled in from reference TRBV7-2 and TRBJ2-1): GAGVSQSPSNKVTEKGKDVELRCDPISGHTALYWYRQSLGQGLEFLIYFQGNSAPDKSGLPSDRFSAERTGGSVSTLTIQRTQQEDSAVYLCASSFRGGEQFFGPGTRLTVL.